This TCR beta chain comes out of a study of Graves' ophthalmopathy and Graves' hyperthyroidism. Study summary: Untreated patients at initial diagnosis provided peripheral blood.

The evidence that diagnosis relied on was clinical symptoms, serum thyroxine, TRAb, thyroid ultrasound and orbital computed tomography. The CDR3 runs to 13 residues. V was shortened by 2 bases and J by 1 base, with 6 bases between the two germline ends. Germline-derived CDR1 and CDR2 are SGDLS and YYNGEE. Researchers took RNA transcripts and amplified TCR beta CDR3 regions from them. HTBI primers were employed in first-round RT-PCR, then a second-round multiplex PCR followed. TCRdb used MiXCR to reprocess the multiplex PCR reads, holding one entry per CDR3 protein. Of about 740,000 distinct CDR3 sequences detected, roughly two fifths appear once; the ten largest clones hold 44%.

This receptor was obtained from an adult man with Graves' ophthalmopathy. The gene calls are TRBV9 and TRBJ1-1, with D hard to call. Specimen: peripheral blood. The CDR3 coding sequence is TGTGCCAGCAGCGTTACCCAGAACACTGAAGCTTTCTTT. Protein product: CASSVTQNTEAFF. The whole variable domain, filled in from reference TRBV9 and TRBJ1-1, reads DSGVTQTPKHLITATGQRVTLRCSPRSGDLSVYWYQQSLDQGLQFLIQYYNGEERAKGNILERFSAQQFPDLHSELNLSSLELGDSALYFCASSVTQNTEAFFGQGTRLTVV.